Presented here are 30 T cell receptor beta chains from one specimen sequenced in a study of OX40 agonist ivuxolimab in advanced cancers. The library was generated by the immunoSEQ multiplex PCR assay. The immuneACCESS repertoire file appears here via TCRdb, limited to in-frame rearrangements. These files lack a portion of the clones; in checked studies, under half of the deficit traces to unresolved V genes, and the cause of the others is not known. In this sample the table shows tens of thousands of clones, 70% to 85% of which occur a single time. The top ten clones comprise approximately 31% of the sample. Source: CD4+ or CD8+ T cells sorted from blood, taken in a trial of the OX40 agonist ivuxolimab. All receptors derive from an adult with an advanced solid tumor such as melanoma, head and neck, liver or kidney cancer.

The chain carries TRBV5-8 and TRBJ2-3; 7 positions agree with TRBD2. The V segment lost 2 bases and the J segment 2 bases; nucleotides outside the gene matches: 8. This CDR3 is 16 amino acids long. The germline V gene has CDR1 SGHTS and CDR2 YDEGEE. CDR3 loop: CASSFSFGRTTDTQYF. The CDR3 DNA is TGTGCCAGCAGCTTTTCCTTCGGGAGGACCACAGATACGCAGTATTTT. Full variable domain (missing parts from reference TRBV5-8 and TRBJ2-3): EAGVTQSPTHLIKTRGQQATLRCSPISGHTSVYWYQQALGLGLQFLLWYDEGEERNRGNFPPRFSGRQFPNYSSELNVNALELEDSALYLCASSFSFGRTTDTQYFGPGTRLTVL.

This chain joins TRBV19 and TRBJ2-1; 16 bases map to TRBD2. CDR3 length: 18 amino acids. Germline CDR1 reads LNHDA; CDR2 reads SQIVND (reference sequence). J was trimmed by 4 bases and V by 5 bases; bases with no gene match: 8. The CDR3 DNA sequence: TGTGCCAGTAGTCCGGGGACTAGCGGGAGGGGGGTGTACAATGAGCAGTTCTTC. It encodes CASSPGTSGRGVYNEQFF.

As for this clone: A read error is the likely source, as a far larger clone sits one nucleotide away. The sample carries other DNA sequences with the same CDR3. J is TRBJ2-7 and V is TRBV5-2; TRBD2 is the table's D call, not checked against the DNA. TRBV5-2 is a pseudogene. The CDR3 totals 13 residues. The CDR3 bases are TGTGCCAGCAGCCTTCAGAACCGGGACGAGCAGTACTTC. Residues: CASSLQNRDEQYF.

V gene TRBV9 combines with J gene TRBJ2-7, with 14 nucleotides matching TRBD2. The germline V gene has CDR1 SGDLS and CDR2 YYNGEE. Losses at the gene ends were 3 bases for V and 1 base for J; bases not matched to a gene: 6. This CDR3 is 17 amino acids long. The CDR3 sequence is CASSDRTSGRYSYEQYF. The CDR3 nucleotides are TGTGCCAGCAGCGACCGGACTAGCGGGAGGTATTCCTACGAGCAGTACTTC. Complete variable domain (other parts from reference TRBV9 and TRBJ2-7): DSGVTQTPKHLITATGQRVTLRCSPRSGDLSVYWYQQSLDQGLQFLIQYYNGEERAKGNILERFSAQQFPDLHSELNLSSLELGDSALYFCASSDRTSGRYSYEQYFGPGTRLTVT.

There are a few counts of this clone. As DNA, the CDR3 is TGTGCCTGGAGTGTCACAGTAGGAGGCGGGGAGCTGTTTTTT. It codes for CAWSVTVGGGELFF. The V and J genes are TRBV30 and TRBJ2-2, with D maybe TRBD2 (5 bases). The germline V and J ends were trimmed by 0 bases and 7 bases, with 12 bases remaining between them. This CDR3 spans 14 amino acids. The V gene's germline CDR1 is GTSNPN and CDR2 SVGIG (reference sequence).

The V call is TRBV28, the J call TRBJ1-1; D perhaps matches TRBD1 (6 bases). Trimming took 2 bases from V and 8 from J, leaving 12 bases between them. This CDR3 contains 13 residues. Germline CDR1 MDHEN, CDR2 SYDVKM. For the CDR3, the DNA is TGTGCCAGCAGTTTAAGCAGGGGCCGGGAAGCTTTCTTT. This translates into CASSLSRGREAFF.

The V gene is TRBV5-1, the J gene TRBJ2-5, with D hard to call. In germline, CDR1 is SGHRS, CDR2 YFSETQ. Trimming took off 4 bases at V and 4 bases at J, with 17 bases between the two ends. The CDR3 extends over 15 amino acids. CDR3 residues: CASSLQQPLVETQYF. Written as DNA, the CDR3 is TGCGCCAGCAGCCTACAACAGCCGCTAGTAGAGACCCAGTACTTC.

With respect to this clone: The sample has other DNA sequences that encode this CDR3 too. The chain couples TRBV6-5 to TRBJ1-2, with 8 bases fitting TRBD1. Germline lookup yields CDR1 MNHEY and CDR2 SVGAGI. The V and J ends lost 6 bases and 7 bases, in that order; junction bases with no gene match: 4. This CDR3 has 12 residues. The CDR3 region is CASSPDRVGYTF. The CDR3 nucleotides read TGTGCCAGCAGCCCGGACAGGGTTGGCTACACCTTC.

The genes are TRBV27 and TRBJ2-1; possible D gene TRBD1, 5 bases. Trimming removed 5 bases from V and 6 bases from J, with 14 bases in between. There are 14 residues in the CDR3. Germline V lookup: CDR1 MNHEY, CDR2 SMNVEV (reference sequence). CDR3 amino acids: CASSPMGRANEQFF. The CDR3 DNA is TGTGCCAGCAGTCCGATGGGCAGGGCCAATGAGCAGTTCTTC.

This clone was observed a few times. The CDR3 nucleotides read TGCGCCAGCAGTCAGCCACGGGGGAGAGGTGGCTACACCTTC. It codes for CASSQPRGRGGYTF. This rearrangement joins TRBV23-1 to TRBJ1-2, with TRBD1 as a possible D gene (5 bases). TRBV23-1 is flagged as an ORF with uncertain function. V gave up 3 bases and J gave up 7 bases, with 15 bases separating them. The CDR3 extends over 14 amino acids.

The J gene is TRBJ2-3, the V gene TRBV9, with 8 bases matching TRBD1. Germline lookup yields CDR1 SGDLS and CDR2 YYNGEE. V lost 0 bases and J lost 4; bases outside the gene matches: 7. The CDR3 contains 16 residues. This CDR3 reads CASSVGLRGPADTQYF. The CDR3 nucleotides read TGTGCCAGCAGCGTAGGACTCAGGGGGCCTGCAGATACGCAGTATTTT.

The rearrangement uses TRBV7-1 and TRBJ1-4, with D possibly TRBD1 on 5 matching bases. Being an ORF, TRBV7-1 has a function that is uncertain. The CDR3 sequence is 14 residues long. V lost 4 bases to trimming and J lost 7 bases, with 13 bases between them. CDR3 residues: CASSLEGRGEKLFF. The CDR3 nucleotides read TGTGCCAGCAGCTTAGAGGGACGGGGTGAAAAACTGTTTTTT.

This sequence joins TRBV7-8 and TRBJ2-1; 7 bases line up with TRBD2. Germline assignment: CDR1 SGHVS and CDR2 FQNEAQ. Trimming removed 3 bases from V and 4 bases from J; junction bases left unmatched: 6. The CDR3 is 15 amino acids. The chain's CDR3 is CASSLGWEGYNEQFF. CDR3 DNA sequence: TGTGCCAGCAGCTTGGGGTGGGAGGGATACAATGAGCAGTTCTTC. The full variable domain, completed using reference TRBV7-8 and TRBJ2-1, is GAGVSQSPRYKVAKRGQDVALRCDPISGHVSLFWYQQALGQGPEFLTYFQNEAQLDKSGLPSDRFFAERPEGSVSTLKIQRTQQEDSAVYLCASSLGWEGYNEQFFGPGTRLTVL.

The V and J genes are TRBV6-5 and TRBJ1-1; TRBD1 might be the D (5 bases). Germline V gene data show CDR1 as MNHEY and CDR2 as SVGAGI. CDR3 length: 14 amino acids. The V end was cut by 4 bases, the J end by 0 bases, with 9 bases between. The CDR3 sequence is CASSLGTVNTEAFF. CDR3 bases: TGTGCCAGCAGTTTAGGGACGGTGAACACTGAAGCTTTCTTT.

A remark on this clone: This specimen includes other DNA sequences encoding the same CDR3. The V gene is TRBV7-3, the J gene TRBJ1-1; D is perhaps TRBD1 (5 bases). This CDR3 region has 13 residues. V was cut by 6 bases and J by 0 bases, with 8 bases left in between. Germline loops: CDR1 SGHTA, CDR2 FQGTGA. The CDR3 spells CASRWGVNTEAFF. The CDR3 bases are TGTGCCAGCAGGTGGGGGGTGAACACTGAAGCTTTCTTT. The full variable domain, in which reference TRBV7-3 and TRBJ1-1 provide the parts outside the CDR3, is GAGVSQTPSNKVTEKGKYVELRCDPISGHTALYWYRQSLGQGPEFLIYFQGTGAADDSGLPNDRFFAVRPEGSVSTLKIQRTERGDSAVYLCASRWGVNTEAFFGQGTRLTVV.

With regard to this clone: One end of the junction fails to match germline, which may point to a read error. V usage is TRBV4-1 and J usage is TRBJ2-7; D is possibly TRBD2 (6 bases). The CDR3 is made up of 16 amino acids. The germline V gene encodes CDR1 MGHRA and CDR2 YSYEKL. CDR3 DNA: TGTGCCAGCAGCCCTTATTCTACCGCCGGGAGCTACGAGCAGTACTTC. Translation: CASSPYSTAGSYEQYF.

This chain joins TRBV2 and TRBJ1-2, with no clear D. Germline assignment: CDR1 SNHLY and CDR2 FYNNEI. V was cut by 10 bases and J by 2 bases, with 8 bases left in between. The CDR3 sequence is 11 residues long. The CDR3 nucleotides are TGTGCCAACGGGGTAAACTATGGCTACACCTTC. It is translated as CANGVNYGYTF.

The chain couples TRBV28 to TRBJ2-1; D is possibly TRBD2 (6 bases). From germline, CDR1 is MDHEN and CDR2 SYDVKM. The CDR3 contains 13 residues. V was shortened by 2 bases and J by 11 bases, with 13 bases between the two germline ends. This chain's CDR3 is CASSLTGGSKQFF. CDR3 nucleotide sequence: TGTGCCAGCAGTTTAACTGGAGGGAGCAAGCAGTTCTTC.

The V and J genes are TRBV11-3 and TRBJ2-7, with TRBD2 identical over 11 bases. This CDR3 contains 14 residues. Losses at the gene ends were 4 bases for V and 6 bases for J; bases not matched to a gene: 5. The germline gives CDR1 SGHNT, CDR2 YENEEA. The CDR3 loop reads CASSSGLAVGEQYF. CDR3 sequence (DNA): TGTGCCAGCAGCTCGGGACTAGCGGTGGGCGAGCAGTACTTC. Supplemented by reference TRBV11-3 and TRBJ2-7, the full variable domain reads EAGVVQSPRYKIIEKKQPVAFWCNPISGHNTLYWYLQNLGQGPELLIRYENEEAVDDSQLPKDRFSAERLKGVDSTLKIQPAELGDSAVYLCASSSGLAVGEQYFGPGTRLTVT.

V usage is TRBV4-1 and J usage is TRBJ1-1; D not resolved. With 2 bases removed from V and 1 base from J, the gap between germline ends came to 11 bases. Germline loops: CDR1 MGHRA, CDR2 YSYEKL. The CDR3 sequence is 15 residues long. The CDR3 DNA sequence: TGCGCCAGCAGCCAATTTATCAACGGGAACACTGAAGCTTTCTTT. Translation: CASSQFINGNTEAFF.

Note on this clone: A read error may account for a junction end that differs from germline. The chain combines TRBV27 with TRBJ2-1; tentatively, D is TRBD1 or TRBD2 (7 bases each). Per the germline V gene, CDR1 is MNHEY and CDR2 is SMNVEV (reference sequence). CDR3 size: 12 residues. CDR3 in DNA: TGCCTGACAGGGAGGGGATACAATGAGCAGTTCTTC. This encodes CLTGRGYNEQFF.

DNA for the CDR3: TGTGCCAGCAGCAAAATAGCGGCAAACACAGATACGCAGTATTTT. Its translation is CASSKIAANTDTQYF. V is TRBV13 and J is TRBJ2-3; D might be TRBD2 (6 bases). Between the trimmed V and J ends, which lost 5 bases and 2 bases, there was a span of 14 bases. CDR1 and CDR2 from the germline V gene are PRHDT and FYEKMQ (reference sequence). The CDR3 is 15 residues long.

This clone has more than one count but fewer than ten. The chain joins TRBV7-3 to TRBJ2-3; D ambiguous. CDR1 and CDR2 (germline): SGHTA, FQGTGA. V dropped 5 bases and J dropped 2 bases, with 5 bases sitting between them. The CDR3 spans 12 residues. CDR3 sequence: CASSPTTDTQYF. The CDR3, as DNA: TGTGCCAGCAGCCCCACCACAGATACGCAGTATTTT. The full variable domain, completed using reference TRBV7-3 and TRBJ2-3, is GAGVSQTPSNKVTEKGKYVELRCDPISGHTALYWYRQSLGQGPEFLIYFQGTGAADDSGLPNDRFFAVRPEGSVSTLKIQRTERGDSAVYLCASSPTTDTQYFGPGTRLTVL.

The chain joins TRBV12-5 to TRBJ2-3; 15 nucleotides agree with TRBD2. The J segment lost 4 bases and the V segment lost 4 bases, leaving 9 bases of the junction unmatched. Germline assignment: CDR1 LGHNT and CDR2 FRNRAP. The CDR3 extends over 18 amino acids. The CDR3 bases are TGTGCTAGTGGTTCGGGACTAGCGGGAGGCGTCTCCCCAGATACGCAGTATTTT. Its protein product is CASGSGLAGGVSPDTQYF.

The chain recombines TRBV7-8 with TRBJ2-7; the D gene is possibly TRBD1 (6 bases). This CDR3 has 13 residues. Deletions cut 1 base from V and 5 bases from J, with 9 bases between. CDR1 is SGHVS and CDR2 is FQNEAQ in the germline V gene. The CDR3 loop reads CASSLGYRDEQYF. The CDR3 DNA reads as TGTGCCAGCAGCTTAGGATACAGGGACGAGCAGTACTTC.

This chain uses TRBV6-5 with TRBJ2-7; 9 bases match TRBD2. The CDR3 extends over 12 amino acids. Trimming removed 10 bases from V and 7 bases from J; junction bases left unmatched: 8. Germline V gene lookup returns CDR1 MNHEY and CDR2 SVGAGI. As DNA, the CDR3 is TGTGCCACAGCGGGAGGAGCGAGAGAGCAGTACTTC. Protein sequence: CATAGGAREQYF.

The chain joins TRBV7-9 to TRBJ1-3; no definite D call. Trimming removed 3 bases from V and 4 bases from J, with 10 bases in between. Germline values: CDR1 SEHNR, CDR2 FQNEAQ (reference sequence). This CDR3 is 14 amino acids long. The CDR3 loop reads CASSLLRYGNTIYF. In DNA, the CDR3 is TGTGCCAGCAGCTTGCTACGTTACGGAAACACCATATATTTT.

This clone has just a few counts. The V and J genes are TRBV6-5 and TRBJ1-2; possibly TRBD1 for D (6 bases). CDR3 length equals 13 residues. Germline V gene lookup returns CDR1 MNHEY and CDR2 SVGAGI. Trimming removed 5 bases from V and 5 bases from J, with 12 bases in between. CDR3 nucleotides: TGTGCCAGCAGTCAGACAGGTTTTTATGGCTACACCTTC. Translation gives CASSQTGFYGYTF.

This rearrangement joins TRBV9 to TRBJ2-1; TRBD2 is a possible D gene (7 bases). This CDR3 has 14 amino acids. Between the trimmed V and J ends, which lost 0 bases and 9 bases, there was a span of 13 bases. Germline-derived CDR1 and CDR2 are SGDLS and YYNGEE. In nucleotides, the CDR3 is TGTGCCAGCAGCGTAGAAGGGGGAGGGGGTGAGCAGTTCTTC. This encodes CASSVEGGGGEQFF.

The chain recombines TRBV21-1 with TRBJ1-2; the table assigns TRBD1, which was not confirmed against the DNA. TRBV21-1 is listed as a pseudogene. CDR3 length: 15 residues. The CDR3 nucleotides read TGTGCCAGCAGCCACCCTTCGACAGGGCGGGTTGGCTACACCTTC. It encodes CASSHPSTGRVGYTF.